Below are 3 T cell receptor beta chains sequenced from a single sample in a study of T cell responses to AZD1222 COVID-19 vaccine. TCRdb's table, derived via immunoSEQ multiplex PCR, lists solely in-frame clones and lacks some. This sample has 75,000 to 95,000 clones, with around nine tenths found just once. Sequencing was performed on peripheral blood, taken on day 0 of AZD1222 vaccination. All receptors come from an adult in good health.

V gene TRBV7-9 combines with J gene TRBJ1-6; 9 bases agree with TRBD1. V lost 3 bases to trimming and J lost 0 bases; unmatched junction nucleotides: 9. CDR1 SEHNR and CDR2 FQNEAQ come from the germline V gene (reference sequence). This CDR3 comprises 19 residues. The chain's CDR3 is CASSFATGGLSSYNSPLHF. The DNA for the CDR3 is TGTGCCAGCAGCTTCGCGACAGGGGGTTTAAGCTCCTATAATTCACCCCTCCACTTT.

The chain carries TRBV6-5 and TRBJ2-7; D is possibly TRBD2 (5 bases). Germline CDR1 reads MNHEY; CDR2 reads SVGAGI. The CDR3 is made up of 13 amino acids. The V end lost 2 bases, the J end lost 3 bases, and 8 bases lay between the germline ends. The DNA for the CDR3 is TGTGCCAGCAGTTACGCGGGCAGCTACGAGCAGTACTTC. Its protein product is CASSYAGSYEQYF.

This clone appeared a few times. This chain connects TRBV5-6 to TRBJ2-2; D is ambiguous. CDR1 and CDR2 (germline): SGHDT, YYEEEE. V was trimmed by 3 bases and J by 7 bases, leaving 7 bases between them. This CDR3 contains 12 residues. The CDR3 region has the DNA TGTGCCAGCAGCTCGGATGGCGGGGAGCTGTTTTTT. Encoded protein: CASSSDGGELFF.